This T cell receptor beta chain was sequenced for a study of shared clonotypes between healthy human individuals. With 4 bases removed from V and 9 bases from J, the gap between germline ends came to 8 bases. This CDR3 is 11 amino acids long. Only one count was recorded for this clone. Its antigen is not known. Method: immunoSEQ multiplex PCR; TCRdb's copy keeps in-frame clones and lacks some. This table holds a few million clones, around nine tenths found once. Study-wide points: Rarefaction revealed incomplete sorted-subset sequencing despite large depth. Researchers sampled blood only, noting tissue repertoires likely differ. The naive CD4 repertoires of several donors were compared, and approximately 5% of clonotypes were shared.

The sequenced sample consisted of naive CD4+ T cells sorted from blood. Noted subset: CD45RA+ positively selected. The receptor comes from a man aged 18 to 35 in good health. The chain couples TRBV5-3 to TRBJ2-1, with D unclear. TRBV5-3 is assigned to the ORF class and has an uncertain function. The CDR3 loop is CARSTRFEQFF. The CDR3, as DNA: TGTGCCAGAAGCACCCGTTTTGAGCAGTTCTTC.